These T cell receptor beta chains were read from a single sample in a study of shared clonotypes between healthy human individuals. Assay: immunoSEQ multiplex PCR; the TCRdb copy retains only in-frame clones and omits some. This table has 500,000 to 650,000 clones, roughly four fifths appearing once. The sample taken for sequencing was PBMCs. The source of these receptors is a woman between 40 and 50 years old in good health. Some clones in this sample may be carry-over from other donors' samples. CDR3s include the opening cysteine and the closing phenylalanine or tryptophan. A D gene is named only where the DNA matches it firmly. Size is stated for part of the rows, as once, few or many counts, or as a class when the clone is expanded.

>TRBV5-4|.|.|TRBJ2-3
TGTGCCAGCAGCTCGCAGAGCGGAAGCACAGATACGCAGTATTTT
CASSSQSGSTDTQYF
>TRBV21-1|.|.|TRBJ2-5
TGTGCCAGCAGCACCGGGGACGGAGTACAAGAGACCCAGTACTTC
CASSTGDGVQETQYF
>TRBV2|.|few|TRBJ2-6
TGTGCCAGCAGTCTCGGGACCGCTGGGGCCAACGTCCTGACTTTC
CASSLGTAGANVLTF
>TRBV18|.|few|TRBJ2-7
TGTGCCAGCTCACATAGCTCCTACGAGCAGTACTTC
CASSHSSYEQYF
>TRBV30|TRBD2|.|TRBJ2-2
TGTGCCTGGAGTGTACGGGGGGAGCTGTTCTTT
CAWSVRGELFF
>TRBV7-7|.|once|TRBJ2-3
TGTGCCAGCAGCCCGGGTGGCAGAGATACGCAGTATTTT
CASSPGGRDTQYF
>TRBV25-1|TRBD1|once|TRBJ1-2
TGTGCCAGCAGTGAAGTAGGAGACAGGGCCGGCTATGGCTACACCTTC
CASSEVGDRAGYGYTF
>TRBV28|.|.|TRBJ2-2
TGTGCCAGCAGCCGGAACCTAAAGGAGGAGCTGTTTTTT
CASSRNLKEELFF
>TRBV25-1|.|.|TRBJ2-6
TGTGCCAGCAAGACCGAGTCTGGGGCCAACGTCCTGACTTTC
CASKTESGANVLTF
>TRBV4-2|.|.|TRBJ2-1
TGTGCCAGCAGCCAAGTGTCCAGCAACAATGAGCAGTTCTTC
CASSQVSSNNEQFF
>TRBV28|.|.|TRBJ1-1
TGTGCCAGCAGTTCCGTCATGAACACTGAAGCTTTCTTT
CASSSVMNTEAFF
>TRBV5-6|TRBD1|.|TRBJ2-3
TGTGCCAGCAGCCTTCGGGACAGTGATACGCAGTATTTT
CASSLRDSDTQYF
>TRBV9|.|once|TRBJ2-3
TGTGCCAGCAGCGACCAAGGCGGGCGGGCAGATACGCAGTATTTT
CASSDQGGRADTQYF
>TRBV6-5|TRBD1|.|TRBJ2-5
TGTGCCAGCAGCCGTACCGGGACAGTCCAAGAGACCCAGTACTTC
CASSRTGTVQETQYF
>TRBV6-1|.|many|TRBJ1-4
TGTGCCAGCAGTGAATCCTCAGGGGCTAATGAAAAACTGTTTTTT
CASSESSGANEKLFF
>TRBV9|TRBD2|.|TRBJ2-3
TGTGCCAGCAGCGTAGGCCGGACTAGCGGCGGCACAGATGCGCAGTATTTT
CASSVGRTSGGTDAQYF
>TRBV5-1|.|.|TRBJ1-1
TGCGCCAGCAGCCCCCTGATGAACACTGAAGCTTTCTTT
CASSPLMNTEAFF
>TRBV27|TRBD1|.|TRBJ2-7
TGTGCCAGCAGTTTCCGGGACAGGGACTACGAGCAGTACTTC
CASSFRDRDYEQYF
>TRBV6-6|.|.|TRBJ1-2
TGTGCCAGCAGTAGGGAACGGATCTATGGCTACACCTTC
CASSRERIYGYTF
>TRBV27|.|.|TRBJ2-1
TGTGCCAGCAGCCCATTCCCCGGGTCCCGGAATAATGAGCAGTTCTTC
CASSPFPGSRNNEQFF
>TRBV7-2|TRBD1|.|TRBJ2-7
TGTGCCAGCAGCTCCCGGACAGGGGAAAAGCAGTACTTC
CASSSRTGEKQYF
>TRBV19|.|.|TRBJ1-2
TGTGCCAGTACCCAAGTTAGCGGTTATGGCTACACCTTC
CASTQVSGYGYTF